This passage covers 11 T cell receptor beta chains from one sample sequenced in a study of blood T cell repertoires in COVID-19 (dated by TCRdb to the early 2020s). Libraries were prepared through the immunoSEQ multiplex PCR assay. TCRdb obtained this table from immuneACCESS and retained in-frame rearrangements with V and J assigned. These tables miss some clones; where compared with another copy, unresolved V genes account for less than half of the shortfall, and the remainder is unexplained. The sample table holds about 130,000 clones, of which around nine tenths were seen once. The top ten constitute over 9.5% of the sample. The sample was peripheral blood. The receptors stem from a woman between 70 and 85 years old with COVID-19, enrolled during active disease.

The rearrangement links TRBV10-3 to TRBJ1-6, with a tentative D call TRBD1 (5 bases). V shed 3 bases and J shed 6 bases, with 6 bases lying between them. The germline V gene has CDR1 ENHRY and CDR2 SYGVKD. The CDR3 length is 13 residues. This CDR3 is CAISDRVNSPLHF. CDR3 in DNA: TGTGCCATCAGTGACAGGGTTAATTCACCCCTCCACTTT.

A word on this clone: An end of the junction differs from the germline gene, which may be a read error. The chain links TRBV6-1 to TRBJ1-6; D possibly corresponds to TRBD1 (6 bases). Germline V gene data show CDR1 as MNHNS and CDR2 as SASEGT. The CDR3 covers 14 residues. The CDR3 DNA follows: TGTGCCAGCAGAGAAGGAGGGGGTGGCTCACCCCTCCACTTT. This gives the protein CASREGGGGSPLHF.

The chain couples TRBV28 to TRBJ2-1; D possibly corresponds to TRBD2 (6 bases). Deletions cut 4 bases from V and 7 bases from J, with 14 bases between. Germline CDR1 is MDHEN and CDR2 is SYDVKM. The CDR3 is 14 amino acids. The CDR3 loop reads CASSSPGGTNEQFF. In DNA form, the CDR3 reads TGTGCCAGCAGTTCCCCTGGAGGGACGAATGAGCAGTTCTTC.

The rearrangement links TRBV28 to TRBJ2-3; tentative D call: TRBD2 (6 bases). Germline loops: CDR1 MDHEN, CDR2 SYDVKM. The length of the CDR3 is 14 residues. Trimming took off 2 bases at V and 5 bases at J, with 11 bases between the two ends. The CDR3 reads CASSLGGSGDTQYF. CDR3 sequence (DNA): TGTGCCAGCAGTTTAGGGGGGTCGGGAGATACGCAGTATTTT.

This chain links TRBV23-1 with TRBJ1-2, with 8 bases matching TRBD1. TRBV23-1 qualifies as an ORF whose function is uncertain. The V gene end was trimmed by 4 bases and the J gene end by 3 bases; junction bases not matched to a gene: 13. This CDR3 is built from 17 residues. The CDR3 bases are TGCGCCAGCAGTCCCGAGACAGGGGCAACCCCTCACTATGGCTACACCTTC. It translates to CASSPETGATPHYGYTF.

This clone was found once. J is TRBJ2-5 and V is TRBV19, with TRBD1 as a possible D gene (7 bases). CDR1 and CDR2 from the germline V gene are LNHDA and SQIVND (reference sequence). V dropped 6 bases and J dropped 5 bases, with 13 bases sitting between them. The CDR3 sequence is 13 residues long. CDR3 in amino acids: CASSQQGTETQYF. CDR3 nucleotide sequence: TGTGCCAGTAGCCAACAGGGGACTGAGACCCAGTACTTC. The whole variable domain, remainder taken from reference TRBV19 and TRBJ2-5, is DGGITQSPKYLFRKEGQNVTLSCEQNLNHDAMYWYRQDPGQGLRLIYYSQIVNDFQKGDIAEGYSVSREKKESFPLTVTSAQKNPTAFYLCASSQQGTETQYFGPGTRLLVL.

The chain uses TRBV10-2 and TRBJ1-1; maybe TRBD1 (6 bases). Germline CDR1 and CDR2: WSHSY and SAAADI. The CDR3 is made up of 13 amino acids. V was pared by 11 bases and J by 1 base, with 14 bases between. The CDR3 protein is CAAQGGTNTEAFF. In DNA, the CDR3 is TGCGCCGCCCAAGGGGGAACGAACACTGAAGCTTTCTTT.

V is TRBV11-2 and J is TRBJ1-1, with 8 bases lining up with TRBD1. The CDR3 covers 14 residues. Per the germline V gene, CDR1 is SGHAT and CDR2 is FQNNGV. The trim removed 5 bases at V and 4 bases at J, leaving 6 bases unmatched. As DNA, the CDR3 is TGTGCCAGCAGCCGAGGACAGGGCGGCACTGAAGCTTTCTTT. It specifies CASSRGQGGTEAFF.

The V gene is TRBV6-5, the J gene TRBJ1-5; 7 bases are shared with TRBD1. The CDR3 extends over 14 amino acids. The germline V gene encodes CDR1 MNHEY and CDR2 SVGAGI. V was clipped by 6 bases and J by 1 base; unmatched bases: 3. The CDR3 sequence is CASRLRGSNQPQHF. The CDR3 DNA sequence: TGTGCCAGCAGACTCAGGGGGAGCAATCAGCCCCAGCATTTT.

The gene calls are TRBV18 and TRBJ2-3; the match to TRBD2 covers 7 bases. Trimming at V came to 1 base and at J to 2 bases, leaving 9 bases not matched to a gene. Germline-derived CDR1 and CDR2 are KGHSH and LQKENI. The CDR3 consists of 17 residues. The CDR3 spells CASSPLGVAGVTDTQYF. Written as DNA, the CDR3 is TGTGCCAGCTCACCACTAGGGGTTGCGGGGGTCACAGATACGCAGTATTTT.

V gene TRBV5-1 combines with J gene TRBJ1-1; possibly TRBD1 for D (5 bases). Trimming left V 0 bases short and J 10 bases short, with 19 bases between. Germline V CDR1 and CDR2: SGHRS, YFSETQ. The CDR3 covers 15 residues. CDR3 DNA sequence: TGCGCCAGCAGCTTGGAGGCGGCAGGGTCCGGCGCAGCTTTCTTT. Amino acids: CASSLEAAGSGAAFF.